Presented here are 10 T cell receptor beta chains from one specimen sequenced in a study. TCRdb passed the reads through MiXCR, listing each CDR3 protein once. The sample includes about 15,000 distinct CDR3 sequences, roughly a third of them seen just once. The sample was blood. These receptors all come from a human donor.

This clonotype was seen ten or more times. The chain joins TRBV30 to TRBJ2-1; D call uncertain. The germline CDR1 and CDR2 sequences are GTSNPN and SVGIG (reference sequence). The CDR3 totals 13 residues. Trimming took 2 bases from V and 0 from J, leaving 5 bases between them. Written as DNA, the CDR3 is TGTGCCTGGAGTCCCGCCTCCTACAATGAGCAGTTCTTC. Its protein product is CAWSPASYNEQFF.

This clonotype was recorded at least ten times. The chain couples TRBV20-1 to TRBJ2-5; no firm D call. Between the trimmed V and J ends, which lost 4 bases and 1 base, there was a span of 1 base. Germline V lookup: CDR1 DFQATT, CDR2 SNEGSKA (reference sequence). The length of the CDR3 is 10 residues. The CDR3 DNA reads as TGCAGTGCTATCCAAGAGACCCAGTACTTC. It codes for CSAIQETQYF.

This clonotype occurred once. V gene TRBV29-1 combines with J gene TRBJ2-1; D ambiguous. The V gene lost 8 bases and the J gene lost 8 bases, with 10 bases spanning the gap. The germline gives CDR1 SQVTM, CDR2 ANQGSEA. This CDR3 contains 10 residues. CDR3 amino acids: CSPSGHEQFF. CDR3 nucleotide sequence: TGCAGCCCATCCGGGCATGAGCAGTTCTTC.

This clonotype was recorded many times. The rearrangement links TRBV4-3 to TRBJ1-1; the D gene is possibly TRBD1 (6 bases). CDR1 LGHNA and CDR2 YSLEER come from the germline V gene. The CDR3 has 14 amino acids. V was trimmed by 4 bases and J by 4 bases, leaving 13 bases between them. The CDR3 spells CASSPSDRPTEAFF. The CDR3 nucleotides are TGCGCCAGCAGCCCGAGTGACAGGCCCACTGAAGCTTTCTTT.

The chain couples TRBV14 to TRBJ1-6, with D unclear. Germline values: CDR1 SGHDN, CDR2 FVKESK. There are 17 residues in the CDR3. V lost 0 bases to trimming and J lost 7 bases, with 16 bases between them. The CDR3 sequence is CASSQDRIARDNSPLHF. DNA for the CDR3: TGTGCCAGCAGCCAAGATCGAATAGCGAGAGACAATTCACCCCTCCACTTT.

V gene TRBV14 combines with J gene TRBJ2-4; tentative D call: TRBD1 (6 bases). The CDR3 is 14 amino acids. CDR1 SGHDN and CDR2 FVKESK come from the germline V gene. With 0 bases removed from V and 6 bases from J, the gap between germline ends came to 9 bases. The CDR3: CASSQETGVNIQYF. In DNA, the CDR3 is TGTGCCAGCAGCCAAGAGACAGGAGTAAACATTCAGTACTTC. Full variable domain (remainder filled in from reference TRBV14 and TRBJ2-4): EAGVTQFPSHSVIEKGQTVTLRCDPISGHDNLYWYRRVMGKEIKFLLHFVKESKQDESGMPNNRFLAERTGGTYSTLKVQPAELEDSGVYFCASSQETGVNIQYFGAGTRLSVL.

This clonotype showed up many times. The chain employs TRBV29-1 and TRBJ1-1, with TRBD1 matching over 8 bases. With 4 bases clipped from V and 7 bases from J, the junction kept 14 bases outside the gene matches. The CDR3 is 15 amino acids. The germline CDR1 and CDR2 sequences are SQVTM and ANQGSEA. CDR3 nucleotide sequence: TGCAGCGTTGTTTCAGGGGGCACCATCGGAGATGAAGCTTTCTTT. Amino acid sequence: CSVVSGGTIGDEAFF.

The chain employs TRBV4-3 and TRBJ2-1; D possibly uses TRBD1 or TRBD2 (5 bases each). The V gene lost 0 bases and the J gene lost 7 bases, with 22 bases spanning the gap. The germline V gene encodes CDR1 LGHNA and CDR2 YSLEER. This CDR3 has 18 amino acids. CDR3 protein: CASSQDPGDGDNDNEQFF. The CDR3 region has the DNA TGCGCCAGCAGCCAAGATCCCGGGGACGGAGATAACGATAATGAGCAGTTCTTC.

J is TRBJ2-2 and V is TRBV29-1; TRBD1 might be the D (6 bases). V dropped 8 bases and J dropped 4 bases, with 11 bases sitting between them. Germline V gives CDR1 SQVTM, CDR2 ANQGSEA. This CDR3 region has 12 residues. CDR3 sequence (DNA): TGCAGCAGTTTCAGGGGCACCGGGGAGCTGTTTTTT. It specifies CSSFRGTGELFF.

This clonotype is medium-sized by share. Here the CDR3 reads CASSTTEYNEQFF. CDR3 nucleotides: TGTGCCAGCTCAACTACAGAATACAATGAGCAGTTCTTC. This chain connects TRBV18 to TRBJ2-1; D unresolved. From germline, CDR1 is KGHSH and CDR2 LQKENI. The CDR3 runs to 13 residues. The ends were cut back, 5 bases at V and 4 bases at J, with 9 bases in the middle.